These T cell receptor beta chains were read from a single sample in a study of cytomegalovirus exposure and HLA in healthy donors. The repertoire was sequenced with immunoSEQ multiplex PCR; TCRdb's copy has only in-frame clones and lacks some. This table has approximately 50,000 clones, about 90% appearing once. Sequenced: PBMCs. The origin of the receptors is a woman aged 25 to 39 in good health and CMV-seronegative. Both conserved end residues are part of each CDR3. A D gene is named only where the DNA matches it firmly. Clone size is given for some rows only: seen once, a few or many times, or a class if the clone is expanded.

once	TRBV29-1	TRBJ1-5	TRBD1	CSVRTGGNQPQHF	TGCAGCGTCAGGACAGGGGGCAATCAGCCCCAGCATTTT
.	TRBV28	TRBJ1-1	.	CASSTLIGGTEAFF	TGTGCCAGCAGCACTCTGATAGGGGGCACTGAAGCTTTCTTT
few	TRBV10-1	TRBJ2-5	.	CASSESTGYSETQYF	TGCGCCAGCAGTGAGTCGACCGGGTATTCCGAGACCCAGTACTTC
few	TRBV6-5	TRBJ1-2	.	CASSFDRRPNYGYTF	TGTGCCAGCAGTTTCGACAGGCGTCCAAACTATGGCTACACCTTC
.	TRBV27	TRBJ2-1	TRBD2	CASSPWTSGNFRRVYHEQFF	TGTGCCAGCAGCCCTTGGACTAGCGGGAACTTCCGGAGAGTCTATCATGAGCAGTTCTTC
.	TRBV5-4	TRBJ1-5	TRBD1	CASSFGGQGPYSNQPQHF	TGTGCCAGCAGCTTCGGAGGACAGGGACCGTATAGCAATCAGCCCCAGCATTTT
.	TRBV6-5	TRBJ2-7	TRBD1	CASIKTGFNEQYF	TGTGCCAGCATAAAGACAGGGTTCAACGAGCAGTACTTC
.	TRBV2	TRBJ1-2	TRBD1	CASSEVNRGSNYGYTF	TGTGCCAGCAGTGAGGTTAACAGGGGGTCTAACTATGGCTACACCTTC
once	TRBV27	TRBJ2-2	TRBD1	CASSFGTGVTGELFF	TGTGCCAGCAGTTTCGGGACAGGGGTGACCGGGGAGCTGTTTTTT
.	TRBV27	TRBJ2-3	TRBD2	CASRLAGVGDTQYF	TGTGCCAGCAGGTTAGCGGGAGTAGGGGATACGCAGTATTTT
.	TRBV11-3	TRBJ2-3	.	CASRGGSTDTQYF	TGTGCCAGCAGGGGCGGGAGCACAGATACGCAGTATTTT
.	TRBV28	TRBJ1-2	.	CASTPGGAYGYTF	TGTGCCAGCACCCCCGGTGGGGCCTATGGCTACACCTTC
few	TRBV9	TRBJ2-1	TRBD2	CASSDTGTSGSSRYNEQFF	TGTGCCAGCAGCGACACCGGGACTAGCGGGAGCTCGAGATACAATGAGCAGTTCTTC
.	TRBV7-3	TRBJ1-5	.	CASSLWPGDQPQHF	TGTGCCAGCAGCTTATGGCCAGGGGATCAGCCCCAGCATTTT
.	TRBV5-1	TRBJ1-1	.	CASSLETLGDTEAFF	TGCGCCAGCAGCTTGGAGACCCTAGGGGACACTGAAGCTTTCTTT
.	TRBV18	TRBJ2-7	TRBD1	CASSRTGDEQYF	TGTGCCAGCTCCCGGACAGGGGACGAGCAGTACTTC
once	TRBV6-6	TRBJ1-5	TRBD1	CASSYDPRGSNQPQHF	TGTGCCAGCAGTTACGATCCCAGGGGGAGTAATCAGCCCCAGCATTTT